This TCR beta chain was recorded in a study of regulatory and conventional T cells in RAG deficiency. Study outcomes and limitations: Control T-cell subsets had markedly higher Shannon entropy and lower Simpson indices than RAG-deficient patients. Patient subsets had shorter CDR3s; Omenn Treg-Tconv overlap exceeded 85%. Other subsets showed 8.5 to 10-fold reductions, but Treg unique TCR beta sequences fell roughly 96-fold in these patients.

Only in-frame clones appear in the TCRdb table, and some are missing; sequencing was by immunoSEQ multiplex PCR. The data show approximately 28,000 clones, around 96% seen once. As to this clone: The antigen is not known.

The sorted conventional CD4+ T cells were CD25-low and CD127-high, with genomic DNA sequenced. The CDR3 contains 14 residues. CDR1 and CDR2 from the germline V gene are KGHSY and FQNENV. The V segment lost 4 bases and the J segment 4 bases; nucleotides outside the gene matches: 6. The same data also went into a second study, on regulatory T cells. According to that study: Primers: 52 TRBV forward and 13 TRBJ reverse. In patients, unique TRB V-J pairs were restricted and V/J usage skewed, especially in Tregs.

This sequence joins TRBV16 and TRBJ1-2; 7 bases align to TRBD1. The sequenced sample was CD25- CD4+ T cells sorted from blood. The sequence was obtained from a human donor in good health. Here the CDR3 reads CASSLLQGSYGYTF. As DNA, the CDR3 is TGTGCCAGCAGCCTCTTACAGGGGAGCTATGGCTACACCTTC.